Listed below are T cell receptor beta chains from one sample, sequenced in a study of CD8+CD57+ T cells in acquired aplastic anemia. TCRdb re-derived calls from the reads in MiXCR, one entry per CDR3 protein. The table lists a few hundred thousand distinct CDR3 sequences, around 30% of them singletons. Sequencing was carried out using sorted CD4+, CD8+, or CD8+CD57+ T cells (not recorded which) from PBMCs. The receptors here all came from a human donor with aplastic anemia. CDR3s include the opening cysteine and the closing phenylalanine or tryptophan. D genes are given only for firm matches. Clone size is shown for a subset of rows, as once, few, many or a class of expanded clone.

TRBJ2-2 | once | - | TRBV19 | TGTGCCAGTAGCCGGGGTTGGGAGCTGTTTTTT | CASSRGWELFF
TRBJ1-5 | many | - | TRBV12-3/TRBV12-4 | TGTGCCAGCAGTCTCTCGGGGCAGCCCCAGCATTTT | CASSLSGQPQHF
TRBJ2-3 | - | - | TRBV5-1 | TGCGCCAGCAGCTTGGACACACCAACAGATACGCAGTATTTT | CASSLDTPTDTQYF
TRBJ2-7 | - | TRBD1 | TRBV5-5 | TGTGCCAGCAGCGGGGACAGGGGGCAGGGCGAGCAGTACTTC | CASSGDRGQGEQYF
TRBJ2-2 | - | TRBD2 | TRBV30 | TGTGCCTGGATCCGGGGACTAGGAGGGGAGCTGTTTTTT | CAWIRGLGGELFF
TRBJ1-1 | - | - | TRBV27 | TGTGCCAGCAGTTTTCGGGATTACACTGAAGCTTTCTTT | CASSFRDYTEAFF
TRBJ2-5 | many | TRBD1 | TRBV19 | TGTGCCAGTAGCAGAAAGGACAGGCAAGAGACCCAGTACTTC | CASSRKDRQETQYF
TRBJ1-6 | - | - | TRBV18 | TGTGCCAGCTCACCACTGGGACGGGGCCCCGATTCACCCCTCCACTTT | CASSPLGRGPDSPLHF
TRBJ1-1 | - | TRBD1 | TRBV20-1 | TGCAGTGCGCGGCCGACAGGGATGGGTATTGAAGCTTTCTTT | CSARPTGMGIEAFF
TRBJ1-1 | many | - | TRBV7-9 | TGTGCCAGCAGCTTAGTGGTTGACAAGAACACTGAAGCTTTCTTT | CASSLVVDKNTEAFF
TRBJ2-7 | few | - | TRBV10-3 | TGTGCCACCACGAACCACCGGGGCAGCATCTCCTACGAGCAGTACTTC | CATTNHRGSISYEQYF
TRBJ2-1 | many | - | TRBV7-6 | TGTGCCAGCAGCTTCGCAGGGTCGGGTGAGCAGTTCTTC | CASSFAGSGEQFF
TRBJ1-6 | few | - | TRBV19 | TGTGCCAGCAGCCGGGGGGCCAATAATTCACCCCTCCACTTT | CASSRGANNSPLHF
TRBJ2-7 | - | - | TRBV19 | TGTGCCAGTAGTGGGGACTTCCCGGGGACCCGTCTCAACCCCTACGAGCAGTACTTC | CASSGDFPGTRLNPYEQYF
TRBJ2-7 | many | TRBD2 | TRBV20-1 | TGCAGTGCTAGCGTGGCTAGCGGGAGGGGTGAGCAGTACTTC | CSASVASGRGEQYF
TRBJ2-5 | many | - | TRBV24-1 | TGTGCCACCCAAATGTCGCAGACCCAGTACTTC | CATQMSQTQYF